This TCR beta chain was retrieved from a study of T cells in women clearing cervical HPV infection. Germline loops: CDR1 SGHDT, CDR2 YYEEEE. Trimming at V came to 4 bases and at J to 1 base, leaving 4 bases not matched to a gene. This CDR3 has 14 residues. TCRdb's copy holds only in-frame clones and misses some; the assay was immunoSEQ multiplex PCR. The repertoire table contains under 45,000 clones. Of note for this clone: The read ends 3 residues shy of where the CDR3 ends; the end is completed using the germline J gene.

The source is a woman aged 18 to 75 with a cervical HPV16 infection that either progressed to CIN3+ or cleared (not recorded which). Sequencing was carried out using blood buffy coat. V gene TRBV5-6 combines with J gene TRBJ2-7; 8 nucleotides align to TRBD2. The CDR3: CASSPGGGSYEQYF. CDR3 DNA, as far as it was read: TGTGCCAGCAGCCCGGGGGGGGGATCCTACGAG.